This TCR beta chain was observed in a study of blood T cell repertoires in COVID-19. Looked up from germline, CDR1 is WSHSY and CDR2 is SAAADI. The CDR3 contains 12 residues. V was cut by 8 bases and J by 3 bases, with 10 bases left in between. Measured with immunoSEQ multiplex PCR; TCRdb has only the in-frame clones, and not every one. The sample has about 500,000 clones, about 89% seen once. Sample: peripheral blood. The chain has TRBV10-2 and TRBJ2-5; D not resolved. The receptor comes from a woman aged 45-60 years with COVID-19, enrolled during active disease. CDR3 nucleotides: TGCGCCAGCCGGAGAGGTGAAGAGACCCAGTACTTC. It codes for CASRRGEETQYF.